This T cell receptor (beta chain) was observed in a study of a mutant IDH1 vaccine in newly diagnosed glioma. Looking at the study overall: Treated patients had a mean age of around 40 years and a sex split that was roughly 60% male and 37.5% female. Patients arrived already treated with radiotherapy, temozolomide, or both, most having had both.

Looked up from germline, CDR1 is LNHDA and CDR2 is SQIVND (reference sequence). The CDR3 has 13 amino acids. The V gene lost 2 bases and the J gene lost 9 bases, with 11 bases spanning the gap. A word on this clone: Its target is unknown.

Profiled with immunoSEQ multiplex PCR; TCRdb holds only in-frame clones, not every one. Seen here are approximately 43,000 clones, over 70% observed once, and the top ten hold approximately 6.5%. Described time point: week 23, last vaccination. Doses comprised 300 ug of mutant IDH1 20-mer peptide each, plus topical imiquimod. The astrocytomas were IDH1-mutant, ATRX-negative, and WHO grade 3 or 4. The TCR originated in a woman in her thirties or forties with glioma. Some clones in this sample may be carry-over from other donors' samples. The material sequenced was PBMCs, taken from a glioma patient whose treatment included an IDH1 peptide vaccine. This sequence joins TRBV19 and TRBJ2-1, with a weak D call TRBD1 (5 bases). The CDR3 reads CASSIKQASEQFF. In DNA, the CDR3 is TGTGCCAGTAGTATAAAACAGGCCAGTGAGCAGTTCTTC.